This TCR beta chain stems from a study of shared clonotypes between healthy human individuals. About the research overall: Each donor's CD4 naive and CD4 memory cells filled three plates apiece, CD8 naive two, and CD8 memory one.

CDR3 size: 16 residues. CDR1 is MNHNY, CDR2 SVGAGI, per germline (reference sequence). V gave up 0 bases and J gave up 2 bases; unmatched junction bases: 7. Regarding the study as a whole: All-four-donor shared clonotypes had higher generation probabilities than non-shared clonotypes did.

Samples underwent the assay at deep level. Profiling relied on immunoSEQ multiplex PCR, and the TCRdb table lists in-frame clones only, not all of them. The sample carries roughly 400,000 clones, around 96% recorded once. On this clone itself: As yet, its antigen is unknown.

The chain links TRBV6-6 to TRBJ2-7, with 7 bases that match TRBD2. The origin of this receptor is a young man in good health. Sequencing used memory CD8+ T cells sorted from blood. Subset of the sample: CD45RO+ cells pooled with CCR7-negative TemRA cells. The CDR3 spells CASSYSTLAGAYEQYF. Written as DNA, the CDR3 is TGTGCCAGCAGTTACTCAACTCTCGCGGGAGCCTACGAGCAGTACTTC.